This TCR beta chain was documented in a study of shared clonotypes between healthy human individuals. Looking at the study overall: A couple of women and a few men aged 18 to 49 served as donors. Notes on the study in general: Clonotypes shared by all four sorted-subset donors had higher generation probabilities than non-shared clonotypes.

Genomic DNA from each subset was divided evenly over several immunoSEQ plates. Method: immunoSEQ multiplex PCR; TCRdb's copy keeps in-frame clones and lacks some. The table shows under 2.5 million clones, with under 95% occurring only once. As for this clone: Its cognate antigen is unknown.

The CDR3 length is 16 residues. CDR1 is KGHSH and CDR2 is LQKENI in the germline V gene. The V gene lost 4 bases and the J gene lost 0 bases, with 12 bases spanning the gap. V and J are TRBV18 and TRBJ2-2, with unresolved D. The sample taken for sequencing was naive CD4+ T cells from PBMCs. Documented subset: CD45RA+ positively selected. This clonotype was obtained from a man between 18 and 29 years old in good health. Some clones in this sample may be carry-over from other donors' samples. CDR3 loop: CASSLWGPPNTGELFF. CDR3 DNA sequence: TGTGCCAGCTCACTTTGGGGTCCACCGAACACCGGGGAGCTGTTTTTT.